This TCR beta chain was recorded in a study of shared clonotypes between healthy human individuals (dated by TCRdb to about 2020). In terms of the full investigation: A couple of women and three men aged 18 to 49 years were included in the cohort. Per donor, three plates each were used for CD4 naive and CD4 memory, two for CD8 naive, and one for CD8 memory. To estimate repertoire size and how much clonotype sharing occurs between individuals, the study deeply sequenced the blood TCR repertoires of five or six healthy adults. Different laboratories and diverse techniques were used to prepare libraries and sequence TCR repertoires, to increase sequencing depth and limit assay-specific biases. Each donor's leukapheresis produced roughly between roughly 0.85 and 10 billion PBMCs.

Paper-wide results and their limitations: Rarefaction of sorted-subset datasets indicated incomplete sequencing despite the large sequencing depth. Compared with non-shared clonotypes, the clonotypes found in all four sorted-subset donors had higher generation probabilities. Sharing across a few donors was observed for roughly 5.4% of naive CD4, over 3% of naive CD8, over 2% of memory CD4, and around 0.42% of memory CD8 clonotypes. Pairwise subsampling indicated that sequencing depth was expected to affect the degree of clonotype sharing among donors. Only blood was sampled, and tissue TCR repertoires likely differ from those in blood. The genetic and exposure-history diversity represented was limited by the small number of donors. Naive subsets generally had larger estimated clonotype richness than memory subsets.

Using the deep immunoSEQ assay, multiplex PCR amplified TCR CDR3 regions from genomic DNA. Genomic DNA extracted from each cell subset was distributed evenly over all wells of several immunoSEQ 96-well plates, and each plate served as one replicate. For sorted subsets, each replicate PCR was loaded with approximately 200 ng genomic DNA, equivalent to approximately 27,000 T cell genomes. Purified libraries were quantified with a Qubit 3.0 fluorometer, sized on a Bioanalyzer 2100, and re-quantified with the KAPA Library Quantification kit. A separate single-read 150-cycle Illumina NextSeq 550 flow cell was used to sequence each immunoSEQ 96-well plate. Per the authors' processing: The immunoSEQ output contained only junctional sequences without quality scores, so filtering could not match that applied to full-length reads. Sequences were annotated with PyIR, a Python wrapper for IgBLAST v1.9, using IMGT germline references to assign V/J genes and CDR3. Any read was removed if the V/J assignment was weak (E-value above 1e-6), the CDR3 was missing, or the read contained stop codons, out-of-frame junctions, or ambiguous translated residues. V3J clonotypes were defined as sequences sharing the same inferred V gene, J gene, and CDR3 amino acid sequence. Percentage overlap between repertoires was computed as shared unique clonotypes divided by the size of the smaller repertoire. Repertoire richness was assessed with RTK rarefaction, the Chao1 estimator, and Recon v2.1 estimates of unobserved clonotypes. Generation probabilities were computed with OLGA for all TCRbeta clonotypes obtained by the gDNA method from several donors. TCRdb holds this immuneACCESS table with in-frame rearrangements only. Some clones are missing; in checked studies, unresolved V genes explain under half, and the rest has no known cause. That table supplies the V and J calls and clone size; D and trimming were determined from the DNA. This sample gives 2 million to 3 million clones in total; roughly 93% of them show up just once. The top ten clones comprise approximately 0.35% of the sample.

On this clone itself: The clone's antigen remains unknown. No per-base quality is available; no much larger clone lies one base away.

CDR1 and CDR2 were assigned from the germline V gene as SGHTA and FQGNSA. The CDR3 goes from the cysteine to the phenylalanine over 12 residues. Only the CDR3 DNA stays, 36 bases, in frame from base 1. Between the V and J ends, shortened by 2 bases and 7 bases respectively, the junction contains 5 bases. Donors were healthy HIV-negative adults with no recently reported acute infections or vaccinations. Only Caucasian adults living in Nashville, Tennessee, USA were represented among the donors. Magnetic negative selection was used to enrich CD4+ T cells, after which naive cells were positively selected on CD45RA and the negative fraction became the memory subset. Blood was obtained by leukapheresis, after which PBMCs were separated by Ficoll-Histopaque density gradient centrifugation and cryopreserved in liquid nitrogen vapor phase. Analytical flow cytometry was used to check the purity and quantity of every magnetically sorted T cell population. Genomic DNA was isolated from each sorted fraction and quantified by UV absorbance on a Nanodrop 2000c.

This sequence uses TRBV7-2 and TRBJ1-4; the D gene identity is not certain. This clonotype was obtained from a man aged 18 to 30 in good health. Some clones in this sample may be carry-over from other donors' samples. Sequences were obtained from naive CD4+ T cells from PBMCs. The intended sense of this specimen's cell subset or site label: CD45RA+ positively selected. The CDR3 in this case is CASSLFGEKLFF. The bases are TGTGCCAGCAGCTTATTCGGTGAAAAACTGTTTTTT.